This TCR beta chain was captured by sequencing in a study of blood T cell repertoires in COVID-19. The germline gives CDR1 KGHDR, CDR2 SFDVKD. CDR3 size: 16 residues. V was clipped by 4 bases and J by 6 bases; unmatched bases: 13. Repertoires were generated with immunoSEQ multiplex PCR, while TCRdb's copy carries only in-frame clones and drops some. Of 200,000 to 250,000 clones in the sample, approximately 90% are singletons; the top ten hold under 4%. The sequence was collected from a woman aged 40 to 55 with acute COVID-19. The chain carries TRBV24-1 and TRBJ2-5; 7 nucleotides agree with TRBD2. The sample comprised PBMCs or T cells enriched from blood (not recorded which). CDR3 protein: CATSDPKGGGRQTQYF. The DNA of the CDR3 is TGTGCCACCAGTGACCCCAAGGGCGGGGGTAGGCAGACCCAGTACTTC.